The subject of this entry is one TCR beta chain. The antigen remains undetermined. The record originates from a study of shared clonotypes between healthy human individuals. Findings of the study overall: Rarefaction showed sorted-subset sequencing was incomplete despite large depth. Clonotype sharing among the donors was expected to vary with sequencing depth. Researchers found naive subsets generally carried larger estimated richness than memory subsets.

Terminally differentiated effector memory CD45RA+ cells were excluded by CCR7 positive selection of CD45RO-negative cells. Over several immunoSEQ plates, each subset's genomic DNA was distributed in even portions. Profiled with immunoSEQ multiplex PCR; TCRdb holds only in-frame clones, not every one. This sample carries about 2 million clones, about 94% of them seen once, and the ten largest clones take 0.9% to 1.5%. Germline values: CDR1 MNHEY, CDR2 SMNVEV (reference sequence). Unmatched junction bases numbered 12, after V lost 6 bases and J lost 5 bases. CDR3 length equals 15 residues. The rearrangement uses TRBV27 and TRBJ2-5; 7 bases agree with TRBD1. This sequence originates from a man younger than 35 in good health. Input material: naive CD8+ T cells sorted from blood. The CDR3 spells CASRIGTVFTETQYF. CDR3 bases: TGTGCCAGCAGGATAGGGACAGTGTTTACGGAGACCCAGTACTTC.